These 15 T cell receptor beta chains share one sample of origin, sequenced in a study of human T cells and chemical hapten exposure. TCRdb reanalysed the 5' RACE reads using MiXCR and keeps one entry per CDR3 protein. The data contain some 150,000 distinct CDR3 sequences, about 4% of them singletons. Unfractionated whole blood yielded the extracted total RNA. All receptors derive from a female donor in good health.

At least ten counts were recorded for this clonotype. J is TRBJ2-1 and V is TRBV15; D uncertain. CDR3 length equals 14 residues. Per germline, CDR1 LNHNV and CDR2 YYDKDF (reference sequence). With 10 bases removed from V and 0 bases from J, the gap between germline ends came to 13 bases. The CDR3 DNA reads as TGTGCCAGCACAAACAGTAGCTCCTACAATGAGCAGTTCTTC. It translates to CASTNSSSYNEQFF.

This clonotype is medium-sized in the sample. V gene TRBV5-1 combines with J gene TRBJ2-1; the match to TRBD1 covers 7 bases. The V gene end was trimmed by 4 bases and the J gene end by 6 bases; junction bases not matched to a gene: 10. Germline values: CDR1 SGHRS, CDR2 YFSETQ. This CDR3 contains 15 residues. CDR3 bases: TGCGCCAGCAGCCCAACGCCGGGACAGAGCAATGAGCAGTTCTTC. Protein sequence: CASSPTPGQSNEQFF.

Ten or more counts support this clonotype. This chain uses TRBV3-1 with TRBJ1-1, with D hard to call. V lost 2 bases to trimming and J lost 3 bases, with 22 bases between them. Germline CDR1 and CDR2: LGHDT and YNNKEL (reference sequence). The CDR3 contains 18 residues. The chain's CDR3 is CASSQHIIKGRWDTEAFF. CDR3 nucleotides: TGTGCCAGCAGCCAACACATAATCAAAGGCAGATGGGACACTGAAGCTTTCTTT.

V gene TRBV5-1 combines with J gene TRBJ2-3, with 13 bases aligning to TRBD2. There are 16 residues in the CDR3. The germline V gene has CDR1 SGHRS and CDR2 YFSETQ. V shed 4 bases and J 4 bases; nucleotides not matched to a gene: 6. CDR3 sequence: CASSVLLAGGSDTQYF. The CDR3 DNA sequence: TGCGCCAGCAGCGTGCTACTAGCGGGGGGGTCAGATACGCAGTATTTT.

This clonotype showed up many times. This CDR3 is CSASGTEQYF. The CDR3 bases are TGCAGTGCTTCAGGGACAGAGCAGTACTTC. This chain joins TRBV20-1 and TRBJ2-7; tentative D call: TRBD1 (6 bases). The CDR3 runs to 10 residues. Trimming removed 5 bases at V and 7 bases at J, with 9 bases between. The V gene's germline CDR1 is DFQATT and CDR2 SNEGSKA (reference sequence).

This clonotype was counted many times. The chain recombines TRBV10-3 with TRBJ2-2; the D gene is possibly TRBD2 (5 bases). CDR1 is ENHRY, CDR2 SYGVKD, per germline. The CDR3 consists of 15 residues. V lost 5 bases and J 5 bases, leaving 15 bases between the germline ends. The CDR3 region is CAISSDGVVTGELFF. The CDR3 DNA reads TGTGCCATCAGTAGCGACGGGGTAGTGACCGGGGAGCTGTTTTTT.

This clonotype was recorded many times. The chain links TRBV6-4 to TRBJ1-1, with no clear D. This CDR3 is built from 16 residues. V shed 7 bases and J shed 4 bases, with 22 bases lying between them. CDR1 and CDR2 from the germline V gene are MRHNA and SNTAGT. For the CDR3, the DNA is TGTGCCAGCACAAAAAAACCCCAGGCGATGGGCACTGAAGCTTTCTTT. Its protein is CASTKKPQAMGTEAFF.

This clonotype has ten or more counts. The gene calls are TRBV28 and TRBJ1-1; TRBD1 might be the D (6 bases). The V gene lost 8 bases and the J gene lost 6 bases, with 19 bases spanning the gap. Germline V gene lookup returns CDR1 MDHEN and CDR2 SYDVKM. The CDR3 loop spans 14 amino acids. In DNA form, the CDR3 reads TGTGCCAGCCTTCCTGCAGGGGAGATCGCTGAAGCTTTCTTT. Protein product: CASLPAGEIAEAFF.

Remarks on this clonotype: A much larger clone sits a single nucleotide away, making a read error possible. CDR3 DNA sequence: TGTGCCACCAGTGATTGGGCCGGGGATGAGCAGTTCTTC. Protein product: CATSDWAGDEQFF. V is TRBV24-1 and J is TRBJ2-1, with D possibly matching TRBD2 (5 bases). The CDR3 is 13 residues long. Trimming took off 2 bases at V and 8 bases at J, with 9 bases between the two ends. Germline V gene data show CDR1 as KGHDR and CDR2 as SFDVKD.

The chain couples TRBV20-1 to TRBJ2-1, with 10 bases that match TRBD1. This CDR3 contains 16 residues. With V trimmed by 6 bases and J by 8 bases, 16 bases remained unmatched. Germline CDR1 is DFQATT and CDR2 is SNEGSKA (reference sequence). The CDR3 sequence is CSASDYWDRGMDEQFF. The CDR3 coding sequence is TGCAGTGCCTCAGATTACTGGGACAGGGGAATGGATGAGCAGTTCTTC.

This clonotype was observed many times. This chain joins TRBV9 and TRBJ2-3; 11 nucleotides line up with TRBD2. The junction had 6 bases not matched to a gene; V was cut back by 3 bases and J by 3 bases. The CDR3 has 16 residues. Germline CDR1 reads SGDLS; CDR2 reads YYNGEE. CDR3 in DNA: TGTGCCAGCAGCGCGGGGACTAGCGGTTCGACAGATACGCAGTATTTT. This translates into CASSAGTSGSTDTQYF.

This clonotype was seen ten or more times. In nucleotides, the CDR3 is TGTGCTAGTGGTTTGATCCACCCGTTGACAACTAATGAAAAACTGTTTTTT. Translating it yields CASGLIHPLTTNEKLFF. The chain links TRBV12-5 to TRBJ1-4; D is uncertain. CDR3 length: 17 amino acids. Germline V gene data show CDR1 as LGHNT and CDR2 as FRNRAP. Trimming cost V 2 bases and J 0 bases, with 13 bases left between them.

This clonotype was seen repeatedly, ten times or more. The rearrangement joins TRBV19 to TRBJ2-6; 10 positions agree with TRBD1. This CDR3 region has 18 residues. Germline CDR1 reads LNHDA; CDR2 reads SQIVND (reference sequence). Losses at the gene ends were 5 bases for V and 1 base for J; bases not matched to a gene: 8. The CDR3 is CASSFLTGGASGANVLTF. The CDR3 DNA reads TGTGCCAGTAGTTTCCTGACAGGGGGCGCTTCTGGGGCCAACGTCCTGACTTTC.

This clonotype came up many times. The rearrangement links TRBV7-9 to TRBJ2-5; 8 bases align to TRBD2. The V gene end was trimmed by 5 bases and the J gene end by 0 bases; junction bases not matched to a gene: 11. The length of the CDR3 is 17 residues. Germline lookup yields CDR1 SEHNR and CDR2 FQNEAQ (reference sequence). The CDR3 loop reads CASSRGKRGRDQETQYF. CDR3 in DNA: TGTGCCAGCAGCCGCGGGAAGCGGGGGCGAGACCAAGAGACCCAGTACTTC.

This clonotype came up many times. This chain joins TRBV14 and TRBJ1-3; no firm D call. The V gene's germline CDR1 is SGHDN and CDR2 FVKESK. The CDR3 sequence is 13 residues long. V lost 4 bases, J lost 8 bases, and 12 bases lay in between. The CDR3 coding sequence is TGTGCCAGCAGCCCCTACGGAGGTGACACCATATATTTT. As protein: CASSPYGGDTIYF.